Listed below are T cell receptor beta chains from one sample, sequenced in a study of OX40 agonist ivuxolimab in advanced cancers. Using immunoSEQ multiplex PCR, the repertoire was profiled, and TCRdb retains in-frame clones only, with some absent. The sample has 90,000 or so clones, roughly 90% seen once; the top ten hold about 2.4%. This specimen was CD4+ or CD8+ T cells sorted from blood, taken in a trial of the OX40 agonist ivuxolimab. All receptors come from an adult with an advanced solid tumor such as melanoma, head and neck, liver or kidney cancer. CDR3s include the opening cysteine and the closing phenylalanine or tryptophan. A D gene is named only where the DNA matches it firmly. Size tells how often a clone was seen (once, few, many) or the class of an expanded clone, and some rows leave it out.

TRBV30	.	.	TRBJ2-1	CAWSGAGGTQFF	TGTGCCTGGAGTGGTGCGGGCGGGACCCAGTTCTTC
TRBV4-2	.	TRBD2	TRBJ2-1	CASSQVGGRGVNEQFF	TGTGCCAGCAGCCAAGTAGGAGGGAGGGGAGTAAATGAGCAGTTCTTC
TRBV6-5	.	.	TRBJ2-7	CASSEQGPEQYF	TGTGCCAGCAGTGAACAGGGTCCCGAGCAGTACTTC
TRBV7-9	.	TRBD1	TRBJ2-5	CASSLAGTGYGETQYF	TGTGCCAGCAGCTTAGCCGGGACAGGGTATGGCGAGACCCAGTACTTC
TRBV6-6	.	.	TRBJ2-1	CASSLWFEQFF	TGTGCCAGCAGTCTATGGTTTGAGCAGTTCTTC
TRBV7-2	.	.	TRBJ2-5	CASSLLSETQYF	TGTGCCAGCAGCTTATTAAGCGAGACCCAGTACTTC
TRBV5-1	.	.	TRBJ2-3	CASSLIYGSADTQYF	TGCGCCAGCAGCTTGATTTATGGGAGCGCAGATACGCAGTATTTT
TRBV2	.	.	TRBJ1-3	CASTGVSGNTIYF	TGTGCCAGCACAGGGGTTTCTGGAAACACCATATATTTT
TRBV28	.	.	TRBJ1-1	CASSFRVPSEAFF	TGTGCCAGCAGTTTCAGGGTCCCATCTGAAGCTTTCTTT
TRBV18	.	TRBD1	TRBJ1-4	CASSLEQGELFF	TGTGCCAGCTCACTCGAACAGGGGGAACTGTTTTTT
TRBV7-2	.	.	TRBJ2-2	CASSRNRAGELFF	TGTGCCAGCAGCCGAAATAGGGCCGGGGAGCTGTTTTTT
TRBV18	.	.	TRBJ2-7	CASSPQGSYEQYF	TGTGCCAGCTCCCCACAGGGTTCCTACGAGCAGTACTTC
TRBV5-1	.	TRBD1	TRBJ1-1	CASSLQGQGIGTEAFF	TGCGCCAGCAGCTTGCAAGGACAGGGTATTGGCACTGAAGCTTTCTTT
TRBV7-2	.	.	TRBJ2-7	CASSLTPNRAPYEQYF	TGTGCCAGCAGCCTCACCCCCAACAGGGCCCCCTACGAGCAGTACTTC
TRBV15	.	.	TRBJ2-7	CATSSTGPYEQYF	TGTGCCACCAGCAGTACAGGACCCTACGAGCAGTACTTC
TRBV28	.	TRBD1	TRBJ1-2	CATTGVAGYTF	TGTGCCACCACAGGGGTGGCTGGCTACACCTTC
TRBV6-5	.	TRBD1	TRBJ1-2	CASYRTGNGYGYTF	TGTGCCAGCTACCGGACAGGGAACGGCTATGGCTACACCTTC
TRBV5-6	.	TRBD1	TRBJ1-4	CASSSTGTGVFF	TGTGCCAGCAGCTCAACCGGGACAGGGGTGTTTTTT
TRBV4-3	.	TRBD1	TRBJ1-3	CASSQNAGTASGNTIYF	TGCGCCAGCAGCCAAAACGCAGGGACAGCATCTGGAAACACCATATATTTT
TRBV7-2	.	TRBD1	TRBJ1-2	CASSLVTGKGSGYGYTF	TGTGCCAGCAGCTTAGTGACAGGGAAGGGGTCGGGCTATGGCTACACCTTC
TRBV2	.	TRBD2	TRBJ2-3	CASSEMRGGRSTDTQYF	TGTGCCAGCAGTGAAATGAGGGGCGGGAGGTCCACAGATACGCAGTATTTT
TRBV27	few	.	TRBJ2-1	CASSFWGRDEQFF	TGTGCCAGCAGTTTTTGGGGAAGGGATGAGCAGTTCTTC
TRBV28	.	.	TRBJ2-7	CASSPRTPSYEQYF	TGTGCCAGCAGCCCCAGGACACCTTCCTACGAGCAGTACTTC
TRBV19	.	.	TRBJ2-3	CASSIYGASDTQYF	TGTGCCAGTAGTATATACGGGGCCTCAGATACGCAGTATTTT
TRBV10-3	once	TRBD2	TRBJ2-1	CAISDQLAGVRNEQFF	TGTGCCATCAGTGACCAGCTAGCGGGAGTTAGGAATGAGCAGTTCTTC
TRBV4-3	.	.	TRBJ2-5	CASSQGSAREEQETQYF	TGCGCCAGCAGCCAAGGGTCGGCGAGGGAGGAGCAAGAGACCCAGTACTTC
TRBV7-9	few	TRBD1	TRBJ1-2	CASSYTDRGHTF	TGTGCCAGCAGCTATACGGACAGGGGCCACACCTTC
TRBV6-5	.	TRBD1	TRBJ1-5	CASSRDSSNQPQHF	TGTGCCAGCAGTAGGGACAGCAGCAATCAGCCCCAGCATTTT
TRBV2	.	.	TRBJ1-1	CARKWGRANTEAFF	TGTGCCAGAAAGTGGGGCAGGGCGAACACTGAAGCTTTCTTT
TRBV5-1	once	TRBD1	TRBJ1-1	CASSGQGNTEAFF	TGCGCCAGCAGCGGACAGGGGAACACTGAAGCTTTCTTT
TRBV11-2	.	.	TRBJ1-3	CASSPIARNTIYF	TGTGCCAGCAGCCCTATAGCGCGGAACACCATATATTTT
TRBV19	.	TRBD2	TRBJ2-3	CASRTSGSLRADTQYF	TGTGCCAGTAGGACTAGCGGGAGCCTAAGGGCAGATACGCAGTATTTT
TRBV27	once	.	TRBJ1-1	CASRMGRMNTEAFF	TGTGCCAGCAGGATGGGACGGATGAACACTGAAGCTTTCTTT
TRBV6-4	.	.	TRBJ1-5	CASSEQINQPQHF	TGTGCCAGCAGTGAACAGATTAATCAGCCCCAGCATTTT
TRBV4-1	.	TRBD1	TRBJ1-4	CASSQPVAGTANEKLFF	TGCGCCAGCAGCCAACCCGTCGCCGGGACAGCAAATGAAAAACTGTTTTTT
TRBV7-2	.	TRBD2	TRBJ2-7	CASSQGLAGPPRGYEQYF	TGTGCCAGCAGCCAAGGACTAGCGGGACCCCCTAGGGGCTACGAGCAGTACTTC
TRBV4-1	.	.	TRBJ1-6	CASSQGAGTYNSPLHF	TGCGCCAGCAGCCAAGGGGCAGGCACCTATAATTCACCCCTCCACTTT
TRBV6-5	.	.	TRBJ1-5	CASSYIGAQPQHF	TGTGCCAGCAGTTACATCGGGGCCCAGCCCCAGCATTTT
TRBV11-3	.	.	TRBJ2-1	CASSSGPVNEQFF	TGTGCCAGCAGCTCGGGACCTGTCAATGAGCAGTTCTTC
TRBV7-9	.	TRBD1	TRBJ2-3	CASSLGQGANTQYF	TGTGCCAGCAGCTTAGGGCAGGGGGCAAATACGCAGTATTTT
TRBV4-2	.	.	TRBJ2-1	CASSRRIDGLEQFF	TGTGCCAGCAGCCGTAGGATCGACGGGCTCGAGCAGTTCTTC
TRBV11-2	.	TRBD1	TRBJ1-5	CASSINRDRGDQPQHF	TGTGCCAGCAGCATCAACCGGGACAGGGGGGATCAGCCCCAGCATTTT
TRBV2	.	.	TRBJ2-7	CASSEFRYEQYF	TGTGCCAGCAGTGAATTCCGCTACGAGCAGTACTTC
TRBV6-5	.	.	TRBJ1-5	CASLKGPQPQHF	TGTGCCAGTCTCAAAGGGCCTCAGCCCCAGCATTTT